These 6 T cell receptor beta chains originate from one sample sequenced in a study of blood T cells in healthy people across ages. Combining a sample-barcoded 5' primer with a J-beta primer mix, a second PCR ran for roughly 6 to 11 cycles. One entry per CDR3 protein, called by TCRdb with MiXCR from the 5' RACE reads. The repertoire holds some 1.8 million distinct CDR3 sequences, with 30% to 40% as singletons. The sample taken for sequencing was blood. These receptor sequences come from a human donor in good health.

This clonotype was seen once. The chain joins TRBV20-1 to TRBJ2-1; TRBD2 agrees at 16 bases. Germline trimming cut 6 bases from V and 10 bases from J; bases unmatched to any gene: 12. In germline, CDR1 is DFQATT, CDR2 SNEGSKA (reference sequence). The CDR3 consists of 16 residues. CDR3 nucleotide sequence: TGCAGTGCACGAGCGGGACTAGCGGGGGGGCTACGAGAGCAGTTCTTC. Amino acids: CSARAGLAGGLREQFF.

This clonotype turned up a few times. J is TRBJ2-4 and V is TRBV12-3 or TRBV12-4; 7 nucleotides align to TRBD1. CDR3 length equals 14 residues. V gave up 6 bases and J gave up 4 bases; unmatched junction bases: 6. CDR3: CASSPATGKNIQYF. CDR3 nucleotide sequence: TGTGCCAGCAGCCCAGCGACAGGGAAAAACATTCAGTACTTC.

As to this clonotype: A read error may account for a junction end that differs from germline. In nucleotides, the CDR3 is TGCAGTGCGCACACTAATGGAAAACTGTTTTTT. It codes for CSAHTNGKLFF. This sequence joins TRBV20-1 and TRBJ1-4; no clear D. This CDR3 is 11 amino acids long. Germline V CDR1 and CDR2: DFQATT, SNEGSKA (reference sequence).

The sample holds a few counts of this clonotype. This rearrangement joins TRBV7-9 to TRBJ2-1; TRBD2 agrees at 12 bases. CDR1 and CDR2 (germline): SEHNR, FQNEAQ (reference sequence). J gave up 7 bases and V 5 bases, and 6 bases lay outside the gene matches. The CDR3 spans 15 residues. CDR3 sequence reads: CASSALAGGQNEQFF. In DNA form, the CDR3 reads TGTGCCAGCAGCGCCCTAGCGGGGGGGCAAAATGAGCAGTTCTTC.

This clonotype occurred a few times. This chain connects TRBV24-1 to TRBJ2-1; a weak D match, TRBD1 (6 bases). V lost 3 bases and J lost 4, with 15 bases in between. This CDR3 is built from 16 residues. The germline V gene has CDR1 KGHDR and CDR2 SFDVKD. This chain's CDR3 is CATSDPTGQFYNEQFF. CDR3 DNA: TGTGCCACCAGTGATCCTACCGGACAGTTTTACAATGAGCAGTTCTTC.

The chain combines TRBV24-1 with TRBJ2-3, with 8 nucleotides matching TRBD1. The length of the CDR3 is 15 residues. Trimming cost V 9 bases and J 2 bases; bases outside gene matches: 9. Germline-derived CDR1 and CDR2 are KGHDR and SFDVKD. CDR3 DNA: TGTGCCACCGGGACAGGACTTGCCGACACAGATACGCAGTATTTT. This gives the protein CATGTGLADTDTQYF.